One and the same sample provided the 10 T cell receptor beta chains below, sequenced in a study of control samples from healthy donors and cancer patients. The table came from immunoSEQ multiplex PCR; TCRdb's copy has only in-frame clones and leaves some out. The table includes approximately 140,000 clones, 92% detected once. The specimen was blood. The source is a man aged 30 to 39 in good health.

The genes are TRBV2 and TRBJ2-3, with 9 bases identical to TRBD1. The CDR3 totals 16 residues. Germline V gene data show CDR1 as SNHLY and CDR2 as FYNNEI. The trim removed 6 bases at V and 3 bases at J, leaving 10 bases unmatched. This CDR3 reads CASSGSFGQGTDTQYF. CDR3 DNA sequence: TGTGCCAGCAGCGGATCCTTTGGACAGGGGACAGATACGCAGTATTTT.

The chain links TRBV18 to TRBJ1-2; 8 bases are a match to TRBD1. Germline CDR1 is KGHSH and CDR2 is LQKENI. V lost 4 bases to trimming and J lost 4 bases; unmatched junction nucleotides: 5. The CDR3 length is 14 residues. CDR3 sequence: CASSLGQGPYGYTF. The CDR3 DNA follows: TGTGCCAGCTCACTCGGACAGGGCCCCTATGGCTACACCTTC.

The rearrangement links TRBV6-5 to TRBJ1-2, with 9 bases that match TRBD1. The germline CDR1 and CDR2 sequences are MNHEY and SVGAGI. With V trimmed by 6 bases and J by 5 bases, 7 bases remained unmatched. This CDR3 has 14 amino acids. CDR3 sequence: CASSQQGALYGYTF. CDR3 DNA: TGTGCCAGCAGCCAACAGGGGGCCTTATATGGCTACACCTTC.

DNA for the CDR3: TGTGCCAGCAGTTACTCGAGGGCAGGGAACAATGAGCAGTTCTTC. This translates into CASSYSRAGNNEQFF. The J gene is TRBJ2-1, the V gene TRBV6-5; D tentatively reads TRBD1 or TRBD2 (5 bases each). Germline CDR1 MNHEY, CDR2 SVGAGI. V was trimmed by 0 bases and J by 5 bases, leaving 11 bases between them. This CDR3 has 15 amino acids.

This chain links TRBV5-6 with TRBJ2-1, with D maybe TRBD2 (5 bases). Germline CDR1 reads SGHDT; CDR2 reads YYEEEE. The V end was cut by 0 bases, the J end by 5 bases, with 6 bases between. This CDR3 contains 13 residues. CDR3 in DNA: TGTGCCAGCAGCTTGGTCGGGGACAATGAGCAGTTCTTC. This codes for CASSLVGDNEQFF. Filled out from reference TRBV5-6 and TRBJ2-1, the complete variable domain reads DAGVTQSPTHLIKTRGQQVTLRCSPKSGHDTVSWYQQALGQGPQFIFQYYEEEERQRGNFPDRFSGHQFPNYSSELNVNALLLGDSALYLCASSLVGDNEQFFGPGTRLTVL.

The chain joins TRBV21-1 to TRBJ1-6. TRBV21-1 is listed as a pseudogene. CDR3 size: 13 residues. The DNA for the CDR3 is TGTGCCAGCTTCGTTTATCGTGGTTCACCCCTCCACTTT. The encoded protein is CASFVYRGSPLHF.

The V call is TRBV3-1 (or the pseudogene TRBV3-2), the J call TRBJ2-1; possible D gene TRBD1, 5 bases. V lost 3 bases, J lost 7 bases, and 10 bases lay in between. The CDR3 consists of 13 residues. Germline loops: CDR1 LGHDT, CDR2 YNNKEL (reference sequence). The CDR3 nucleotides read TGTGCCAGCAGCCAGTGGACACTTAATGAGCAGTTCTTC. It encodes CASSQWTLNEQFF.

CDR3 amino acids: CAIKGSTNEKLFF. CDR3 in DNA: TGTGCCATCAAGGGATCAACTAATGAAAAACTGTTTTTT. This chain links TRBV10-3 with TRBJ1-4; D gene unclear. V was pared by 7 bases and J by 0 bases, with 6 bases between. Germline V gives CDR1 ENHRY, CDR2 SYGVKD. The CDR3 spans 13 residues.

The gene calls are TRBV10-3 and TRBJ2-1, with 8 bases aligning to TRBD1. The germline V gene has CDR1 ENHRY and CDR2 SYGVKD. The junction had 5 bases not matched to a gene; V was cut back by 6 bases and J by 10 bases. This CDR3 region has 12 residues. This chain's CDR3 is CAISQGAQEQFF. The CDR3 nucleotides read TGTGCCATCAGCCAGGGGGCACAAGAGCAGTTCTTC.

The V gene is TRBV2, the J gene TRBJ1-1, with a possible D match to TRBD1 (5 bases). Per germline, CDR1 SNHLY and CDR2 FYNNEI. The CDR3 length is 13 residues. Trimming took off 2 bases at V and 1 base at J, with 5 bases between the two ends. CDR3 amino acids: CASSEQGNTEAFF. CDR3 DNA: TGTGCCAGCAGTGAACAGGGGAACACTGAAGCTTTCTTT.